Below, 31 T cell receptor beta chains from the same sample are listed, as sequenced in a study of blood T cell repertoires in COVID-19. TCRdb's table, derived via immunoSEQ multiplex PCR, lists solely in-frame clones and lacks some. The sample comprises some 120,000 clones, around nine tenths of which are singletons, and approximately 2.3% rests with the top ten. The sample comprised peripheral blood. The receptor set was obtained from a woman in her 50s with acute or convalescent COVID-19.

This clone occurred a few times. Here the CDR3 reads CASSLALLAGNFNEQFF. CDR3 nucleotide sequence: TGTGCCAGCAGCTTAGCCCTACTAGCGGGGAATTTCAATGAGCAGTTCTTC. V gene TRBV11-2 combines with J gene TRBJ2-1; 10 nucleotides align to TRBD2. V trimming: 1 base; J trimming: 6 bases; junction bases outside the gene matches: 9. Germline CDR1 SGHAT, CDR2 FQNNGV. The CDR3 has 17 residues.

The V and J genes are TRBV18 and TRBJ2-7, with D perhaps matching TRBD1 (6 bases). Germline-derived CDR1 and CDR2 are KGHSH and LQKENI. Trimming cost V 5 bases and J 12 bases, with 20 bases left between them. CDR3 length: 13 residues. CDR3 bases: TGTGCCAGCTCATCAAGGACAGACTCGGGGCCGTACTTC. Translation: CASSSRTDSGPYF. Using reference TRBV18 and TRBJ2-7 for the parts outside the CDR3, the full variable domain is NAGVMQNPRHLVRRRGQEARLRCSPMKGHSHVYWYRQLPEEGLKFMVYLQKENIIDESGMPKERFSAEFPKEGPSILRIQQVVRGDSAAYFCASSSRTDSGPYFGPGTRLTVT.

The chain uses TRBV5-1 and TRBJ1-2; TRBD1 matches at 7 bases. Germline-derived CDR1 and CDR2 are SGHRS and YFSETQ. With V trimmed by 3 bases and J by 4 bases, 3 bases remained unmatched. The CDR3 is 13 residues long. CDR3 sequence (DNA): TGCGCCAGCAGCTCTGGACAGGCCTATGGCTACACCTTC. It encodes CASSSGQAYGYTF.

This chain joins TRBV7-6 and TRBJ2-2, with TRBD2 identical over 9 bases. Germline CDR1 reads SGHVS; CDR2 reads FNYEAQ. V lost 6 bases and J lost 2; bases outside the gene matches: 13. The CDR3 runs to 18 residues. Written as DNA, the CDR3 is TGTGCCAGCAGTTTAAGGAGGAGCGGGGGGCTTAACACCGGGGAGCTGTTTTTT. It encodes CASSLRRSGGLNTGELFF.

The gene calls are TRBV7-9 and TRBJ1-1; D unresolved. This CDR3 comprises 14 residues. V was trimmed by 1 base and J by 0 bases, leaving 6 bases between them. Per the germline V gene, CDR1 is SEHNR and CDR2 is FQNEAQ (reference sequence). In DNA, the CDR3 is TGTGCCAGCAGCTTAGACTTACTGAACACTGAAGCTTTCTTT. Translating gives CASSLDLLNTEAFF. The full variable domain, in which reference TRBV7-9 and TRBJ1-1 provide the parts outside the CDR3, is DTGVSQNPRHKITKRGQNVTFRCDPISEHNRLYWYRQTLGQGPEFLTYFQNEAQLEKSRLLSDRFSAERPKGSFSTLEIQRTEQGDSAMYLCASSLDLLNTEAFFGQGTRLTVV.

The V gene is TRBV11-2, the J gene TRBJ1-2; D may be TRBD1 (5 bases). Trimming took off 5 bases at V and 3 bases at J, with 16 bases between the two ends. The CDR3 has 15 residues. Germline CDR1 and CDR2: SGHAT and FQNNGV. The CDR3 here is CASSPLVGGDYGYTF. The CDR3 nucleotides read TGTGCCAGCAGCCCCCTTGTTGGAGGGGACTATGGCTACACCTTC.

The chain couples TRBV2 to TRBJ2-5; D call uncertain. CDR1 and CDR2 (germline): SNHLY, FYNNEI. The CDR3 consists of 11 residues. V was pared by 3 bases and J by 5 bases, with 4 bases between. This CDR3 is CASSDRETQYF. CDR3 nucleotide sequence: TGTGCCAGCAGTGACCGGGAGACCCAGTACTTC.

This clone is a singleton in its sample. The chain combines TRBV11-3 with TRBJ2-2; no firm D call. Germline V lookup: CDR1 SGHNT, CDR2 YENEEA. The length of the CDR3 is 15 residues. Trimming removed 7 bases at V and 0 bases at J, with 12 bases between. The CDR3 sequence: CASKGGRANTGELFF. The DNA of the CDR3 is TGTGCCAGCAAAGGTGGGCGCGCGAACACCGGGGAGCTGTTTTTT.

This sequence joins TRBV27 and TRBJ1-1, with D perhaps matching TRBD1 (6 bases). V lost 8 bases and J lost 0, with 13 bases in between. The CDR3 sequence is 14 residues long. CDR1 and CDR2 (germline): MNHEY, SMNVEV (reference sequence). This CDR3 is CASGRGGVNTEAFF. DNA of the CDR3: TGTGCCAGCGGCAGGGGTGGCGTGAACACTGAAGCTTTCTTT.

There are a few counts of this clone. The chain uses TRBV30 and TRBJ1-1, with no clear D. Germline values: CDR1 GTSNPN, CDR2 SVGIG (reference sequence). The CDR3 extends over 14 amino acids. The V end lost 2 bases, the J end lost 1 base, and 11 bases lay between the germline ends. As DNA, the CDR3 is TGTGCCTGGAGTTACGGAGGGAGGAACACTGAAGCTTTCTTT. Amino acids: CAWSYGGRNTEAFF.

This clone has a single count. V usage is TRBV18 and J usage is TRBJ2-7; D perhaps matches TRBD2 (5 bases). V was pared by 1 base and J by 7 bases, with 14 bases between. Germline lookup yields CDR1 KGHSH and CDR2 LQKENI. CDR3 length: 14 residues. The CDR3 DNA follows: TGTGCCAGCTCACCACTTACAGTTCGGGGAGAGCAGTACTTC. It codes for CASSPLTVRGEQYF.

This clone has ten or more counts. CDR3 nucleotide sequence: TGTGCCACCAGTGATCTGTTGCGGGACGAGCAGTACTTC. This sequence encodes CATSDLLRDEQYF. The rearrangement uses TRBV24-1 and TRBJ2-7; TRBD2 is a possible D gene (5 bases). This CDR3 region has 13 residues. Germline lookup yields CDR1 KGHDR and CDR2 SFDVKD. V was trimmed by 3 bases and J by 5 bases, leaving 10 bases between them.

This rearrangement joins TRBV2 to TRBJ2-3; D might be TRBD1 (6 bases). The CDR3 runs 14 residues. Germline V gives CDR1 SNHLY, CDR2 FYNNEI. V lost 2 bases and J lost 0, with 6 bases in between. CDR3 sequence (DNA): TGTGCCAGCAGTGAACAGGGGAGCACAGATACGCAGTATTTT. Amino acid sequence: CASSEQGSTDTQYF.

The J gene is TRBJ2-1, the V gene TRBV6-4; TRBD1 agrees at 7 bases. J gave up 4 bases and V 2 bases, and 8 bases lay outside the gene matches. This CDR3 spans 16 amino acids. The V gene's germline CDR1 is MRHNA and CDR2 SNTAGT. The CDR3 DNA follows: TGTGCCAGCAGTGACACCCACAGGGGTCTGTACAATGAGCAGTTCTTC. Its translation: CASSDTHRGLYNEQFF.

The chain carries TRBV5-1 and TRBJ1-1, with 7 bases lining up with TRBD1. CDR1 and CDR2 (germline): SGHRS, YFSETQ. This CDR3 is built from 15 residues. Trimming removed 3 bases from V and 0 bases from J; junction bases left unmatched: 5. DNA of the CDR3: TGCGCCAGCAGCTCATTGGGACAGCTGAACACTGAAGCTTTCTTT. Its translation: CASSSLGQLNTEAFF.

The V call is TRBV7-8, the J call TRBJ2-7; D is unresolved. Germline CDR1 reads SGHVS; CDR2 reads FQNEAQ. This CDR3 has 15 amino acids. The V end lost 4 bases, the J end lost 0 bases, and 13 bases lay between the germline ends. In DNA form, the CDR3 reads TGTGCCAGCAGCTCCGAGGTCCTGAGCTCCTACGAGCAGTACTTC. The encoded protein is CASSSEVLSSYEQYF.

The genes are TRBV5-6 and TRBJ2-6; D remains unclear. The CDR3 spans 14 residues. V lost 3 bases and J lost 0, with 4 bases in between. Germline loops: CDR1 SGHDT, CDR2 YYEEEE. The CDR3 spells CASSSSSGANVLTF. The DNA of the CDR3 is TGTGCCAGCAGCTCCAGCTCTGGGGCCAACGTCCTGACTTTC.

This clone turned up a few times. The V and J genes are TRBV10-3 and TRBJ1-1, with D maybe TRBD1 (6 bases). V dropped 2 bases and J dropped 3 bases, with 10 bases sitting between them. The CDR3 has 14 residues. Germline lookup yields CDR1 ENHRY and CDR2 SYGVKD. CDR3 residues: CAISEGGADTEAFF. The CDR3 DNA sequence: TGTGCCATCAGTGAGGGGGGCGCAGACACTGAAGCTTTCTTT.

CDR3 DNA sequence: TGTGCCAGCAGGACGGACAGGGCGACTCAGCCCCAGCATTTT. Translated: CASRTDRATQPQHF. The chain is built from TRBV28 and TRBJ1-5; 8 nucleotides line up with TRBD1. This CDR3 has 14 amino acids. Germline CDR1 and CDR2: MDHEN and SYDVKM. Losses at the gene ends were 6 bases for V and 6 bases for J; bases not matched to a gene: 7.

The rearrangement joins TRBV15 to TRBJ1-2; D may be TRBD1 (6 bases). This CDR3 has 13 residues. The V gene lost 1 base and the J gene lost 7 bases, with 10 bases spanning the gap. CDR1 is LNHNV and CDR2 is YYDKDF in the germline V gene (reference sequence). This chain's CDR3 is CATSRVTGSGYTF. The CDR3, as DNA: TGTGCCACCAGCAGAGTGACAGGTAGTGGCTACACCTTC. Supplemented by reference TRBV15 and TRBJ1-2, the full variable domain reads DAMVIQNPRYQVTQFGKPVTLSCSQTLNHNVMYWYQQKSSQAPKLLFHYYDKDFNNEADTPDNFQSRRPNTSFCFLDIRSPGLGDTAMYLCATSRVTGSGYTFGSGTRLTVV.

V usage is TRBV4-2 and J usage is TRBJ2-2, with TRBD2 matching over 8 bases. The CDR3 loop spans 17 amino acids. V shed 0 bases, J shed 3 bases, and the junction held 6 bases outside the gene matches. Germline CDR1 reads LGHNA; CDR2 reads YNFKEQ. The CDR3, as DNA: TGTGCCAGCAGCCAAGAGTCGGTAGCGGGGTACACCGGGGAGCTGTTTTTT. Amino acids: CASSQESVAGYTGELFF.

This clone was detected once. V is TRBV11-3 and J is TRBJ2-3, with 7 bases aligning to TRBD2. CDR3 length: 14 amino acids. Germline assignment: CDR1 SGHNT and CDR2 YENEEA. With 2 bases clipped from V and 5 bases from J, the junction kept 4 bases outside the gene matches. As DNA, the CDR3 is TGTGCCAGCAGCTTAATGGGGGGGAAAGATACGCAGTATTTT. It translates to CASSLMGGKDTQYF.

The chain employs TRBV21-1 and TRBJ2-1; the table's D gene call, TRBD1, was not cross checked with the DNA. TRBV21-1 is an annotated pseudogene. This CDR3 spans 13 amino acids. This CDR3 reads CARPGQAYNEQFF. The DNA of the CDR3 is TGTGCCAGACCGGGACAGGCCTACAATGAGCAGTTCTTC.

V is TRBV10-3 and J is TRBJ2-7, with TRBD2 identical over 10 bases. This CDR3 is 14 amino acids long. The germline CDR1 and CDR2 sequences are ENHRY and SYGVKD. Trimming cost V 4 bases and J 5 bases; bases outside gene matches: 5. CDR3 in amino acids: CAISGLAGVNEQYF. DNA of the CDR3: TGTGCCATCAGTGGGCTAGCGGGAGTTAACGAGCAGTACTTC.

This clone turned up a few times. The chain links TRBV25-1 to TRBJ2-2; TRBD2 is a possible D gene (6 bases). In germline, CDR1 is MGHDK, CDR2 SYGVNS. Trimming took off 8 bases at V and 6 bases at J, with 10 bases between the two ends. The CDR3 consists of 12 residues. CDR3 sequence: CASFGGAGELFF. CDR3 nucleotides: TGTGCCAGCTTTGGAGGGGCCGGGGAGCTGTTTTTT.

The chain combines TRBV4-1 with TRBJ2-3, with D perhaps matching TRBD1 (5 bases). Trimming pared 6 bases from V and 1 base from J, leaving 8 bases between. Germline CDR1 and CDR2: MGHRA and YSYEKL. The CDR3 covers 13 residues. CDR3 bases: TGCGCCAGCAGAATGACAGGCACAGATACGCAGTATTTT. This codes for CASRMTGTDTQYF.

V gene TRBV5-1 combines with J gene TRBJ2-2; possible D gene TRBD1, 5 bases. The CDR3 sequence is 18 residues long. Germline assignment: CDR1 SGHRS and CDR2 YFSETQ. The germline V and J ends were trimmed by 1 base and 6 bases, with 22 bases remaining between them. CDR3 bases: TGCGCCAGCAGCTTGATTTGCCCAAAAGGGGTGCTGTCCGGGGAGCTGTTTTTT. Its translation is CASSLICPKGVLSGELFF.

The chain recombines TRBV6-1 with TRBJ1-4; D gene unclear. Germline CDR1 MNHNS, CDR2 SASEGT. CDR3 length equals 14 residues. Trimming removed 1 base from V and 10 bases from J, with 13 bases in between. CDR3 nucleotides: TGTGCCAGCAGTGAAGGGCCGCGAGGTGGAAAACTGTTTTTT. Translated: CASSEGPRGGKLFF.

The J gene is TRBJ2-1, the V gene TRBV10-1; possible D gene TRBD1, 6 bases. The CDR3 is made up of 13 amino acids. The V end lost 10 bases, the J end lost 9 bases, and 19 bases lay between the germline ends. Germline CDR1 WNHNN, CDR2 SYGVQD (reference sequence). In DNA form, the CDR3 reads TGCGCCACGACAGGCTCCCTCGGCGGTGAGCAGTTCTTC. Amino acids: CATTGSLGGEQFF.

This rearrangement joins TRBV7-2 to TRBJ1-2; 11 bases align to TRBD1. V trimming: 1 base; J trimming: 8 bases; junction bases outside the gene matches: 6. This CDR3 is 15 amino acids long. The germline V gene has CDR1 SGHTA and CDR2 FQGNSA. DNA of the CDR3: TGTGCCAGCAGCTTAGTCGGACAGGGGGCGCAGGGCTACACCTTC. It is translated as CASSLVGQGAQGYTF.

The J gene is TRBJ2-6, the V gene TRBV2, with 7 bases lining up with TRBD1. This CDR3 contains 16 residues. V shed 6 bases and J 0 bases; nucleotides not matched to a gene: 5. CDR1 is SNHLY and CDR2 is FYNNEI in the germline V gene. CDR3 DNA sequence: TGTGCCAGCAGGGGGACAGAGAACTCTGGGGCCAACGTCCTGACTTTC. Its translation: CASRGTENSGANVLTF.